A selection of T cell receptor beta chains follows, all from one sample in a study of shared clonotypes between healthy human individuals. Here immunoSEQ multiplex PCR was the method, and the copy in TCRdb shows in-frame clones only, minus some. The table lists roughly 2 million clones, approximately 94% of them singletons. Sequencing input: naive CD8+ T cells sorted from blood. All receptors come from a man between 18 and 29 years old in good health. CDR3s include the opening cysteine and the closing phenylalanine or tryptophan. Fields, in order: D gene, V gene, clone size, J gene, CDR3 protein, CDR3 DNA. The D gene is left open where the match is weak. Expanded clones get a size class; other rows say once, few or many, or leave the size out.

TRBD1	TRBV7-2	-	TRBJ2-1	CASSTGTGDYNEQFF	TGTGCCAGCAGCACCGGGACAGGGGACTACAATGAGCAGTTCTTC
TRBD2	TRBV30	-	TRBJ2-3	CAWTLGASGTDTQYF	TGTGCCTGGACCCTCGGGGCTAGCGGGACAGATACGCAGTATTTT
-	TRBV19	-	TRBJ2-1	CASSPPGTPNEQFF	TGTGCCAGTAGTCCGCCCGGGACTCCCAATGAGCAGTTCTTC
TRBD2	TRBV10-2	once	TRBJ2-2	CASSILAGGTGELFF	TGCGCCAGCTCAATTCTAGCGGGAGGGACCGGGGAGCTGTTTTTT
-	TRBV10-1	-	TRBJ1-1	CASSETEGPEAFF	TGCGCCAGCTCGGAGACAGAGGGGCCTGAAGCTTTCTTT
-	TRBV7-3	once	TRBJ2-3	CASSSDSTDTQYF	TGTGCCAGCAGCTCGGACTCCACAGATACGCAGTATTTT
-	TRBV4-1	-	TRBJ2-3	CASSQRGPNTDTQYF	TGCGCCAGCAGCCAGAGAGGACCAAACACAGATACGCAGTATTTT
-	TRBV30	-	TRBJ2-5	CAWGNQQGVETQYF	TGTGCCTGGGGAAATCAACAGGGTGTGGAGACCCAGTACTTC
TRBD1	TRBV7-2	-	TRBJ1-2	CASSLRPGQPTANYGYTF	TGTGCCAGCAGCTTAAGACCGGGACAGCCAACCGCAAACTATGGCTACACCTTC
-	TRBV7-2	-	TRBJ2-7	CASTRLGGAQEQYF	TGTGCCAGCACTCGGTTGGGGGGGGCGCAGGAGCAGTACTTC
TRBD2	TRBV29-1	-	TRBJ2-7	CSVEVPGLAGTYEQYF	TGCAGCGTTGAAGTCCCCGGACTAGCGGGAACCTACGAGCAGTACTTC
-	TRBV7-9	once	TRBJ2-1	CASSLVWPNEQFF	TGTGCCAGCAGCTTAGTATGGCCCAATGAGCAGTTCTTC
-	TRBV15	-	TRBJ2-7	CATSREVGEDEQYF	TGTGCCACCAGCAGAGAGGTCGGCGAAGACGAGCAGTACTTC
-	TRBV5-4	-	TRBJ2-7	CASSPGGYEQYF	TGTGCCAGCAGCCCAGGAGGGTACGAGCAGTACTTC
TRBD2	TRBV2	-	TRBJ2-1	CASSVKREAGGPGDEQFF	TGTGCCAGCAGTGTCAAGCGGGAAGCGGGAGGGCCGGGAGATGAGCAGTTCTTC
-	TRBV6-6	-	TRBJ2-3	CASSYSGTDTQYF	TGTGCCAGCAGTTACTCGGGGACAGATACGCAGTATTTT
TRBD1	TRBV5-1	-	TRBJ2-3	CASSLAEGALTDTQYF	TGCGCCAGCAGCTTGGCCGAGGGGGCCCTCACAGATACGCAGTATTTT
-	TRBV2	-	TRBJ1-6	CASSEQWSYNSPLHF	TGTGCCAGCAGCGAACAATGGTCCTATAATTCACCCCTCCACTTT
-	TRBV7-9	-	TRBJ2-7	CASSSLAPEQYF	TGTGCCAGCAGCTCCTTAGCACCCGAGCAGTACTTC
-	TRBV19	-	TRBJ1-2	CASSIGLSGYTF	TGTGCCAGTAGTATAGGACTGAGTGGCTACACCTTC
-	TRBV20-1	-	TRBJ2-5	CSARDGGTQYF	TGCAGTGCTAGAGACGGAGGGACCCAGTACTTC
-	TRBV9	-	TRBJ1-1	CASSVAAGNTEAFF	TGTGCCAGCAGCGTAGCTGCAGGGAACACTGAAGCTTTCTTT
-	TRBV4-3	-	TRBJ2-1	CASSQDFGEWRNEQFF	TGCGCCAGCAGCCAAGATTTCGGGGAGTGGAGGAATGAGCAGTTCTTC
TRBD2	TRBV19	-	TRBJ2-2	CASSPLGGSPFELFF	TGTGCCAGTAGTCCCTTGGGGGGGTCCCCATTTGAGCTGTTTTTT
TRBD2	TRBV27	-	TRBJ2-2	CASSPLGVAGGDGELFF	TGTGCCAGCAGTCCCTTGGGAGTAGCGGGAGGGGACGGGGAGCTGTTTTTT
TRBD1	TRBV18	once	TRBJ2-2	CASSGQENPGELFF	TGTGCCAGCTCTGGACAGGAAAACCCCGGGGAGCTGTTTTTT
TRBD1	TRBV5-6	-	TRBJ2-1	CASTFSLGTGGYGQFF	TGTGCCAGCACCTTTAGTCTAGGGACAGGCGGTTATGGGCAGTTCTTC
TRBD2	TRBV30	-	TRBJ2-5	CAWSPTGLAGETQYF	TGTGCCTGGAGTCCGACGGGACTAGCGGGCGAGACCCAGTACTTC
-	TRBV11-1	-	TRBJ2-7	CASSLRESYEQYF	TGTGCCAGCAGTCTCCGGGAATCCTACGAGCAGTACTTC
TRBD1	TRBV4-1	-	TRBJ1-1	CASSQAGTAINTEAFF	TGCGCCAGCAGCCAAGCGGGGACAGCTATAAACACTGAAGCTTTCTTT
-	TRBV29-1	once	TRBJ1-2	CSVEDAQRINYGYTF	TGCAGCGTTGAAGATGCACAGAGAATTAACTATGGCTACACCTTC
-	TRBV27	-	TRBJ1-6	CASSGVFSYNSPLHF	TGTGCCAGCAGCGGGGTATTCTCCTATAATTCACCCCTCCACTTT
-	TRBV7-9	-	TRBJ2-3	CASSGPRPKDKDTQYF	TGTGCCAGCAGTGGCCCGAGACCCAAGGACAAAGATACGCAGTATTTT
TRBD2	TRBV29-1	-	TRBJ2-2	CRKPASGPNTGELFF	TGCCGAAAACCGGCTAGCGGACCGAACACCGGGGAGCTGTTTTTT
-	TRBV5-1	-	TRBJ2-3	CASSGADRTDTQYF	TGCGCCAGCAGCGGAGCGGACCGCACAGATACGCAGTATTTT
TRBD1	TRBV5-1	-	TRBJ1-5	CASSLGTGSNQPQHF	TGCGCCAGCAGCTTGGGGACAGGTAGCAATCAGCCCCAGCATTTT